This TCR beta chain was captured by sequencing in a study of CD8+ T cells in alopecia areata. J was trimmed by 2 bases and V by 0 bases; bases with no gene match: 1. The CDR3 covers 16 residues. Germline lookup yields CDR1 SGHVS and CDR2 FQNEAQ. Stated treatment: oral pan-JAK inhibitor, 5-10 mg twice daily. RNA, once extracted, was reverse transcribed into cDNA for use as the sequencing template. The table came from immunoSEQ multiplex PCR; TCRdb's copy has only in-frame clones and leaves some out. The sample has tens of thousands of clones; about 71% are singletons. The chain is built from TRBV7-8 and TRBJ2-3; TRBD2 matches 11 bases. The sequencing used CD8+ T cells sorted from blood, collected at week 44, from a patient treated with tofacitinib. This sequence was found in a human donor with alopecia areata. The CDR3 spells CASSLASGGATDTQYF. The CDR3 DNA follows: TGTGCCAGCAGCTTAGCTAGCGGGGGGGCCACAGATACGCAGTATTTT.